This T cell receptor (beta chain) was sequenced for a study of T-cell reconstitution after alpha-beta-depleted transplantation in children (dated by TCRdb to 2016 to 2018). At the level of the whole study: T-cell immune reconstitution after TCRalphabeta/CD19-depleted allogeneic hematopoietic cell transplantation in children was quantitatively tracked in the study by means of TCR repertoire profiling.

A note on this clonotype: This clone's antigen is unknown. No much larger clone is present one base from it, and per-base qualities are unavailable.

Libraries were built with PCR. The sequencing machine was an Illumina HiSeq 2500. TCR library preparation used molecular barcoding, with unique molecular identifiers applied to normalize quantification of the TCRbeta repertoire. Using fastp at Q25 and MiXCR, TCRdb reprocessed the public reads and kept productive beta chains. Each entry merges the rows of one CDR3 protein and shows their most common DNA and genes. This sample has about 480,000 distinct CDR3 sequences in its table, and around an eighth of those were observed once. About 6% of the sample goes to the ten largest clones. Spanning cysteine to phenylalanine, the CDR3 consists of 14 amino acids. The read is trimmed to its CDR3 DNA, 42 bases read in frame from base 1. The germline V gene supplies CDR1 MNHEY and CDR2 SVGAGI. A distance of 10 bases separates the germline ends of V and J, which lose 0 bases and 8 bases respectively.

This TCR came from a human donor who donated a stem cell graft to a child with combined immunodeficiency. This sequence uses TRBV6-5 and TRBJ1-4; the D gene assignment is ambiguous. The sequencing used PBMCs from the stem cell graft donor, collected from the stem cell graft. CDR3 loop: CASSYSGHEEKLFF. The nucleotide sequence is given as TGTGCCAGCAGTTACTCAGGGCACGAGGAAAAACTGTTTTTT.